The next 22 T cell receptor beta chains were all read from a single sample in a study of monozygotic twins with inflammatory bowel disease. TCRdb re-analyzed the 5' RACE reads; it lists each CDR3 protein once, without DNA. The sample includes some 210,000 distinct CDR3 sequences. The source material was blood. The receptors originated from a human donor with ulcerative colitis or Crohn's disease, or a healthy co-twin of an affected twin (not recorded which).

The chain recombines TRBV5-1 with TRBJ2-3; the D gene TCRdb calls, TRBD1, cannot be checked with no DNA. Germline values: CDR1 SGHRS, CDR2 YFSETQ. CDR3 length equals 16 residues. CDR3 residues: CASSFPGRASTDTQYF.

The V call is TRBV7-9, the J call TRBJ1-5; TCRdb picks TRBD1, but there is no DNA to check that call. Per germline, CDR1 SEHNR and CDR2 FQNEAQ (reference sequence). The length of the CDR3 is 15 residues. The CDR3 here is CVSSLAGGSNQPQHF.

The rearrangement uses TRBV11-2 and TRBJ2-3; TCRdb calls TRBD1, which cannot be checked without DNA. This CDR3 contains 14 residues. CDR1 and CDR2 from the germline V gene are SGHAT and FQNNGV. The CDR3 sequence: CASSLGPGGDTQYF.

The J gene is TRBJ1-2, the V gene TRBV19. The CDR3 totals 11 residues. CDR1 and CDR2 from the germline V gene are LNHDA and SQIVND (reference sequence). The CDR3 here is CASTTRNGYTF. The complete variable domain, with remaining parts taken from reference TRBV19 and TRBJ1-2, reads DGGITQSPKYLFRKEGQNVTLSCEQNLNHDAMYWYRQDPGQGLRLIYYSQIVNDFQKGDIAEGYSVSREKKESFPLTVTSAQKNPTAFYLCASTTRNGYTFGSGTRLTVV.

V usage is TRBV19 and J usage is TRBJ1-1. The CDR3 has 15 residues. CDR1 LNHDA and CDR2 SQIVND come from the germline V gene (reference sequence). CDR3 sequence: CASSIDLLGYRGGFF.

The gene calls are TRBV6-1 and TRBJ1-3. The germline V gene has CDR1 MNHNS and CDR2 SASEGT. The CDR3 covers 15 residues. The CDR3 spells CASSESGLDGNTIYF.

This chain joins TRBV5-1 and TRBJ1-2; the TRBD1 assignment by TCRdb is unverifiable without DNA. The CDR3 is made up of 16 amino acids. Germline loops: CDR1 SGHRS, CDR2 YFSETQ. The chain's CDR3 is CASSLELGGSNYGYTF.

CDR3 in amino acids: CASSRGGGELFF. This chain links TRBV3-1 with TRBJ2-2; TCRdb calls TRBD1, which cannot be checked without DNA. The length of the CDR3 is 12 residues. Germline V gene lookup returns CDR1 LGHDT and CDR2 YNNKEL (reference sequence).

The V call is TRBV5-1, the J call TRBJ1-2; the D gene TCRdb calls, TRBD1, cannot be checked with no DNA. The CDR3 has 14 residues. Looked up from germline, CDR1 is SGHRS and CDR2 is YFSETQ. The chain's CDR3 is CASSLRDSQWGYTF. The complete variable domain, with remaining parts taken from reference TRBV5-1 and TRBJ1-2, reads KAGVTQTPRYLIKTRGQQVTLSCSPISGHRSVSWYQQTPGQGLQFLFEYFSETQRNKGNFPGRFSGRQFSNSRSEMNVSTLELGDSALYLCASSLRDSQWGYTFGSGTRLTVV.

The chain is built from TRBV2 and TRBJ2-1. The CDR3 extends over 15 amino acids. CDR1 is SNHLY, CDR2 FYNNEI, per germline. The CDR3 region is CASVYSVESYNEQFF.

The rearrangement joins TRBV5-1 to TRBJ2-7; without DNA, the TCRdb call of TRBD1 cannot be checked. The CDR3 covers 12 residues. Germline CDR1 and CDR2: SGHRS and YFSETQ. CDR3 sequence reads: CASRQTVYEQYF. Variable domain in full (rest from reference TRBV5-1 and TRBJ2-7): KAGVTQTPRYLIKTRGQQVTLSCSPISGHRSVSWYQQTPGQGLQFLFEYFSETQRNKGNFPGRFSGRQFSNSRSEMNVSTLELGDSALYLCASRQTVYEQYFGPGTRLTVT.

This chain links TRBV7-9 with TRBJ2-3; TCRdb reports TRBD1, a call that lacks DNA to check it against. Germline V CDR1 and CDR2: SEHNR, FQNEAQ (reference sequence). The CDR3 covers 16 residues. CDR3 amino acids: CASSLGTGDATDTQYF.

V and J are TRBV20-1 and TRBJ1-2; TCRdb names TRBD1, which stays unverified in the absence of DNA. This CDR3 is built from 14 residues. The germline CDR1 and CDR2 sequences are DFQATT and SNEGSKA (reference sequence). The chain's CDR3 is CSARGIQGHYGYTF.

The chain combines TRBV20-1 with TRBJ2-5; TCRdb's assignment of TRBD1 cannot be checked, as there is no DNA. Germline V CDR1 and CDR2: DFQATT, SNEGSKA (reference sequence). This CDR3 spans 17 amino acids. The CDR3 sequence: CSARDPPTRTDQETQYF.

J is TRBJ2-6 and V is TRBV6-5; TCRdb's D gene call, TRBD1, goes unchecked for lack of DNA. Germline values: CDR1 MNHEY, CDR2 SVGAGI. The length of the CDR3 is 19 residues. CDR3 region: CASSYSRTGWLSGANVLTF.

CDR3 amino acids: CASSLEGQGVYEQYF. The V gene is TRBV3-1, the J gene TRBJ2-7; TCRdb reports TRBD1, a call that lacks DNA to check it against. The CDR3 extends over 15 amino acids. CDR1 and CDR2 (germline): LGHDT, YNNKEL (reference sequence).

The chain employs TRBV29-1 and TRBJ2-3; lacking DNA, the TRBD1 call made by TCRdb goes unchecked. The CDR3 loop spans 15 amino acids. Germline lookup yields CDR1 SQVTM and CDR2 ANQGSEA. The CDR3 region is CSVEGRTGGTDTQYF.

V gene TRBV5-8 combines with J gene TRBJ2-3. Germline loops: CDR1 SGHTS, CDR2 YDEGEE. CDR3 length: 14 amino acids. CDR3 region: CASSLTRGTDTQYF.

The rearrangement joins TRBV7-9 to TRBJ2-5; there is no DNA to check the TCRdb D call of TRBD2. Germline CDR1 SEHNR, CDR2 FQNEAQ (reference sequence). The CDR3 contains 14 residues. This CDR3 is CASSAPSGEETQYF.

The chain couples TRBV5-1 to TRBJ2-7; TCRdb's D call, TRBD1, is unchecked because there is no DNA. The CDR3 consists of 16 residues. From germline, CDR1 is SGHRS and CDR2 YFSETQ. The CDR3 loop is CASSQDPDSLRDEQYF.

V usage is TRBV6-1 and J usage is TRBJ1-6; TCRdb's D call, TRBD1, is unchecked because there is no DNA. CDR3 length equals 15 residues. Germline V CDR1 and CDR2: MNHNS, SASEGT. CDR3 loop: CATTLRQGRNSPLHF.

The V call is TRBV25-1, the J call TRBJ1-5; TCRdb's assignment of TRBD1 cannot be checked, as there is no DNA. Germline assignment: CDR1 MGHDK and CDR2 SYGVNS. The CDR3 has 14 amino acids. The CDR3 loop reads CASSDRGTGSPQHF.